The subject of this entry is one TCR beta chain. The sample comes from a study of CD8 T cells in Susac syndrome. An amount of RNA that ranged from about 0.45 to 1 ug was reverse transcribed with random hexamers. TCRdb recomputed calls from the immunoSEQ multiplex PCR reads with MiXCR, one row per CDR3 protein. Counted here are 150,000 to 200,000 distinct CDR3 sequences, roughly 94% occurring once; the ten biggest clones make up 0.085% to 0.095%. The CDR3 runs 13 residues. V was cut by 5 bases and J by 8 bases, with 15 bases left in between. Germline lookup yields CDR1 SQVTM and CDR2 ANQGSEA. Negative isolation was used for CD8+ and CD4+ T cells, and FACS enrichment was applied to TEMRA cells.

V gene TRBV29-1 combines with J gene TRBJ1-4; tentative D call: TRBD1 (5 bases). The sequenced sample consisted of CD4+ T cells from PBMCs. The receptor was derived from a human donor with multiple sclerosis. CDR3 in amino acids: CSVWGDSHEKLFF. The CDR3 DNA sequence: TGCAGCGTTTGGGGCGATAGTCACGAAAAACTGTTTTTT.